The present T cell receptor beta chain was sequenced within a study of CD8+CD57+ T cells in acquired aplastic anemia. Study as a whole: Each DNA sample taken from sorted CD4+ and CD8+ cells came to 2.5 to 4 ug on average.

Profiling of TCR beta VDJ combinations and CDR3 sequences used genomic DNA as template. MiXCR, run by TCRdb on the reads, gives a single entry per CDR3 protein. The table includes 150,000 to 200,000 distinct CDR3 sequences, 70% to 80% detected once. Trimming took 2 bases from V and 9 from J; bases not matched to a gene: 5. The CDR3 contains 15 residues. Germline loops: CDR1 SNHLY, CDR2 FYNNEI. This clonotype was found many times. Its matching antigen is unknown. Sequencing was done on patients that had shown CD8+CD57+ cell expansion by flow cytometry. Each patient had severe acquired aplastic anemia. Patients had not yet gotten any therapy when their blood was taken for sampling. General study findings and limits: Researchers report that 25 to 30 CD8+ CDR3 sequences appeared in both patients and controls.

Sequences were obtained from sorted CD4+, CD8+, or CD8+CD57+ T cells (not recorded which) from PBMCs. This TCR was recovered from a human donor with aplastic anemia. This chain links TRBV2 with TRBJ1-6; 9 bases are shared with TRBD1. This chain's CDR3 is CASSEMGTGTSPLHF. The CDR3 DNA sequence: TGTGCCAGCAGTGAAATGGGGACAGGGACTTCACCCCTCCACTTT.